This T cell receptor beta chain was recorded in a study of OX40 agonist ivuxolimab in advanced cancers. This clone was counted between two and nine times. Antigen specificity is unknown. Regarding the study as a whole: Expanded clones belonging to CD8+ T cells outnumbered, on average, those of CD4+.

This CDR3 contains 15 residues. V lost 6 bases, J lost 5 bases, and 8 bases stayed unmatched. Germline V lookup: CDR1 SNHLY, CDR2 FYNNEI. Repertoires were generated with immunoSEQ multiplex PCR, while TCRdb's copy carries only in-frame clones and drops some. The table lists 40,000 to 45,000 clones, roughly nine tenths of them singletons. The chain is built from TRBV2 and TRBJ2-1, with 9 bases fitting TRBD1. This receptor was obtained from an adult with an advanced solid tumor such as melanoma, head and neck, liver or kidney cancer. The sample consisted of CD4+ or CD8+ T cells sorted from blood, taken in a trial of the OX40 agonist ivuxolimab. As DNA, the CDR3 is TGTGCCAGCAGCCTACCCGGGACAGGGCACAATGAGCAGTTCTTC. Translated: CASSLPGTGHNEQFF.